This passage covers 24 T cell receptor beta chains from one sample sequenced in a study of T cells after yellow fever vaccination (dated 2019 in TCRdb). Library creation used 5' RACE. Sequencing was performed on an Illumina HiSeq 2500. TCRdb reprocessed the public reads (quality trimming at Q25 with fastp, clone calling with MiXCR) and kept in-frame beta chains. Every entry covers one CDR3 protein and lists the most common genes and DNA from its rows. The sample has some 350,000 distinct CDR3 sequences on record, more than 5.5% of them singletons. Of the sample, approximately 15% falls within the top ten clones. In light of the paper, this sample's treatment or condition label describes: live attenuated yellow fever vaccine strain. The sequencing used PBMCs, collected 5 days after the yellow fever booster vaccination. The receptor source for this set is a man younger than 40 who received the YFV17D yellow fever vaccine.

The rearrangement joins TRBV12-3 or TRBV12-4 to TRBJ1-1, with a possible D match to TRBD1 (6 bases). V dropped 9 bases and J dropped 0 bases, with 17 bases sitting between them. The CDR3 has 15 amino acids. The CDR3 DNA follows: TGTGCCAGTGATAGGGGGAGGCACCTGAACACTGAAGCTTTCTTT. Translation: CASDRGRHLNTEAFF.

The table lists this clonotype with many counts. CDR3 amino acids: CSARDYTLRGPLAKNIQYF. CDR3 sequence (DNA): TGCAGTGCTAGAGATTATACATTGCGAGGACCCTTAGCCAAAAACATTCAGTACTTC. J is TRBJ2-4 and V is TRBV20-1, with D unclear. The CDR3 totals 19 residues. Per germline, CDR1 DFQATT and CDR2 SNEGSKA (reference sequence). The V end lost 0 bases, the J end lost 0 bases, and 21 bases lay between the germline ends.

V is TRBV2 and J is TRBJ2-1; 12 bases agree with TRBD2. Looked up from germline, CDR1 is SNHLY and CDR2 is FYNNEI. The CDR3 has 17 residues. The junction had 13 bases not matched to a gene; V was cut back by 11 bases and J by 2 bases. CDR3 coding DNA: TGTGCCTTCAGTGGACCGACTAGCGGGAGACCCTACAATGAGCAGTTCTTC. Translating it yields CAFSGPTSGRPYNEQFF.

This chain connects TRBV9 to TRBJ2-3, with TRBD1 identical over 10 bases. In germline, CDR1 is SGDLS, CDR2 YYNGEE. The CDR3 is 16 residues long. V shed 3 bases and J 4 bases; nucleotides not matched to a gene: 8. For the CDR3, the DNA is TGTGCCAGCAGCGCCCTGGGACAGGGGTTAGCAGATACGCAGTATTTT. As protein: CASSALGQGLADTQYF.

This clonotype was detected a few times. The chain carries TRBV6-5 and TRBJ2-7, with D perhaps matching TRBD1 or TRBD2 (7 bases each). Germline CDR1 MNHEY, CDR2 SVGAGI. The CDR3 is made up of 13 amino acids. V lost 8 bases and J 4 bases, leaving 15 bases between the germline ends. The CDR3 is CASGGDSLYEQYF. In DNA, the CDR3 is TGTGCCAGCGGGGGGGACAGCCTATACGAGCAGTACTTC.

The J gene is TRBJ2-2, the V gene TRBV21-1; TRBD2, the D gene given by the table, was not confirmed from the DNA. TRBV21-1 is a documented pseudogene. CDR3 length equals 16 residues. Here the CDR3 DNA reads TGTGCCAGCAGCAAAGATTTTAGCGGGCTGGCCGGGGAGCTGTTTTTT. This sequence encodes CASSKDFSGLAGELFF.

There are a few counts of this clonotype. J is TRBJ2-7 and V is TRBV19; D uncertain. Looked up from germline, CDR1 is LNHDA and CDR2 is SQIVND (reference sequence). V shed 3 bases and J shed 3 bases, with 9 bases lying between them. The CDR3 is 13 residues long. The CDR3 DNA is TGTGCCAGTAGTATCAACTTGGGCTACGAGCAGTACTTC. Protein: CASSINLGYEQYF.

This clonotype was seen only a few times. This chain uses TRBV4-3 with TRBJ2-1; D may be TRBD2 (6 bases). V was cut by 4 bases and J by 8 bases, with 12 bases left in between. This CDR3 is 13 amino acids long. Germline lookup yields CDR1 LGHNA and CDR2 YSLEER. The CDR3 spells CASSLPGGDEQFF. As DNA, the CDR3 is TGCGCCAGCAGCCTCCCCGGGGGAGATGAGCAGTTCTTC.

The chain has TRBV7-8 and TRBJ2-4; D is possibly TRBD1 (6 bases). Between the trimmed V and J ends, which lost 1 base and 1 base, there was a span of 14 bases. CDR3 length: 17 amino acids. Germline lookup yields CDR1 SGHVS and CDR2 FQNEAQ. CDR3 region: CASSLDAERGAKNIQYF. Written as DNA, the CDR3 is TGTGCCAGCAGCTTAGACGCCGAGAGGGGGGCCAAAAACATTCAGTACTTC.

This clonotype has a handful of counts. The gene calls are TRBV30 and TRBJ1-2; 7 nucleotides align to TRBD1. This CDR3 contains 13 residues. V lost 4 bases to trimming and J lost 2 bases; unmatched junction nucleotides: 4. From germline, CDR1 is GTSNPN and CDR2 SVGIG (reference sequence). The CDR3 region is CAWNDRANYGYTF. DNA for the CDR3: TGTGCCTGGAATGACAGGGCGAACTATGGCTACACCTTC.

This clonotype turned up a few times. The V gene is TRBV2, the J gene TRBJ2-7, with D perhaps matching TRBD2 (6 bases). The V and J ends lost 10 bases and 2 bases respectively, with 12 bases between them. The germline gives CDR1 SNHLY, CDR2 FYNNEI. The CDR3 loop spans 12 amino acids. The CDR3 coding sequence is TGTGCCACACGGGGGACCGCCTACGAGCAGTACTTC. It specifies CATRGTAYEQYF.

V gene TRBV7-2 combines with J gene TRBJ2-3, with D perhaps TRBD2 (6 bases). This CDR3 has 14 residues. Trimming took 2 bases from V and 6 from J, leaving 12 bases between them. In germline, CDR1 is SGHTA, CDR2 FQGNSA. The CDR3 protein is CASSLYSGADTQYF. CDR3 nucleotide sequence: TGTGCCAGCAGCTTATACTCGGGAGCGGATACGCAGTATTTT.

This clonotype was detected ten times or more. The chain joins TRBV28 to TRBJ2-7; 11 nucleotides align to TRBD2. Germline trimming cut 7 bases from V and 6 bases from J; bases unmatched to any gene: 5. The CDR3 has 13 residues. The V gene's germline CDR1 is MDHEN and CDR2 SYDVKM. The CDR3 DNA reads as TGTGCCAGCACTTTCGGGACTAGCGGCGAGCAGTACTTC. It is translated as CASTFGTSGEQYF.

This clonotype appeared a few times. The chain is built from TRBV5-4 and TRBJ1-3; D gene unclear. The V end was cut by 0 bases, the J end by 0 bases, with 10 bases between. CDR3 length equals 16 residues. Looked up from germline, CDR1 is SGHNT and CDR2 is YYREEE (reference sequence). In DNA form, the CDR3 reads TGTGCCAGCAGCTTGGATTATGGCGCCTCTGGAAACACCATATATTTT. This sequence encodes CASSLDYGASGNTIYF.

The chain recombines TRBV7-2 with TRBJ2-7; 8 nucleotides line up with TRBD2. Per germline, CDR1 SGHTA and CDR2 FQGNSA. The CDR3 extends over 16 amino acids. V shed 1 base and J 1 base; nucleotides not matched to a gene: 6. CDR3 protein: CASSLVLAGRSYEQYF. DNA of the CDR3: TGTGCCAGCAGCTTAGTCCTAGCGGGTCGATCCTACGAGCAGTACTTC.

The chain couples TRBV2 to TRBJ2-7, with D perhaps given as TRBD1 or TRBD2 (6 bases each). CDR1 SNHLY and CDR2 FYNNEI come from the germline V gene. The V and J ends lost 1 base and 3 bases respectively, with 16 bases between them. The CDR3 totals 16 residues. The CDR3 loop reads CASSEEGGTADYEQYF. CDR3 coding DNA: TGTGCCAGCAGTGAAGAAGGGGGGACGGCTGACTACGAGCAGTACTTC.

This clonotype has a count of ten or more. The chain combines TRBV12-3 or TRBV12-4 with TRBJ2-7, with D perhaps matching TRBD2 (5 bases). V lost 8 bases, J lost 4 bases, and 15 bases lay in between. The CDR3 has 13 residues. The CDR3 DNA follows: TGTGCCAGCGGTGCCTCTACGGGGTACGAGCAGTACTTC. Translated: CASGASTGYEQYF.

This clonotype was seen ten or more times. The gene calls are TRBV11-2 and TRBJ2-7; TRBD1 matches at 7 bases. Germline assignment: CDR1 SGHAT and CDR2 FQNNGV. Germline trimming cut 5 bases from V and 3 bases from J; bases unmatched to any gene: 10. This CDR3 contains 15 residues. The CDR3 loop is CASSLGTAFYYEQYF. The CDR3 nucleotides are TGTGCCAGCAGCCTGGGGACAGCATTTTACTACGAGCAGTACTTC.

This clonotype has just a few counts. The J gene is TRBJ2-2, the V gene TRBV4-1; D is unresolved. This CDR3 spans 15 amino acids. CDR1 MGHRA and CDR2 YSYEKL come from the germline V gene. Between the trimmed V and J ends, which lost 0 bases and 6 bases, there was a span of 11 bases. The CDR3 DNA follows: TGCGCCAGCAGCCAAGATTGGACCGGAGCCGGGGAGCTGTTTTTT. The encoded protein is CASSQDWTGAGELFF.

This clonotype has just a few counts. V is TRBV4-3 and J is TRBJ2-1, with 7 bases fitting TRBD2. Losses at the gene ends were 2 bases for V and 7 bases for J; bases not matched to a gene: 11. This CDR3 contains 16 residues. Germline V gives CDR1 LGHNA, CDR2 YSLEER. CDR3 DNA: TGCGCCAGCAGCCAACAGGCGGCTAGCGGAATTAATGAGCAGTTCTTC. Translated: CASSQQAASGINEQFF.

This clonotype has only a few counts. This sequence joins TRBV11-1 and TRBJ2-5; TRBD1 aligns across 9 bases. Germline V lookup: CDR1 SGHAT, CDR2 FQDESV (reference sequence). The CDR3 has 16 amino acids. V gave up 1 base and J gave up 6 bases; unmatched junction bases: 9. Here the CDR3 DNA reads TGTGCCAGCAGCTTAGTCCCCACAGGGGGCATTCAGACCCAGTACTTC. Translation gives CASSLVPTGGIQTQYF.

The CDR3 DNA is TGTGCCAGCGTCGGCCCTACAGGGGTAAGCACTGAAGCTTTCTTT. Translated, it gives CASVGPTGVSTEAFF. This rearrangement joins TRBV6-1 to TRBJ1-1; 7 bases map to TRBD1. With 8 bases clipped from V and 4 bases from J, the junction kept 13 bases outside the gene matches. This CDR3 is 15 amino acids long. Germline CDR1 reads MNHNS; CDR2 reads SASEGT.

Comment on this clonotype: Relative to the germline gene, one junction end is altered; a read error may explain this. V gene TRBV20-1 combines with J gene TRBJ2-5; 8 nucleotides align to TRBD1. CDR3 length: 13 residues. Per germline, CDR1 DFQATT and CDR2 SNEGSKA (reference sequence). CDR3 protein: CNASRQGKETQYF. CDR3 sequence (DNA): TGCAATGCTAGTAGACAGGGGAAAGAGACCCAGTACTTC.

This clonotype was recorded a few times. The chain couples TRBV21-1 to TRBJ2-7. TRBV21-1 constitutes a pseudogene. The length of the CDR3 is 12 residues. CDR3 DNA: TGTGCCAGCAGCAAAGATCGGCGGTCCGGAGTCTTC. This encodes CASSKDRRSGVF.